This T cell receptor (beta chain) was identified during a study of cytomegalovirus exposure and HLA in healthy donors. Germline V gene lookup returns CDR1 SGHNT and CDR2 YENEEA. The CDR3 runs 15 residues. The PCR employed 60 Vbeta primers together with 13 Jbeta primers. Sequencing used immunoSEQ multiplex PCR; TCRdb keeps in-frame clones, though not all of them. In the table there are some 170,000 clones, roughly 79% of which are singletons. Worth noting for this clone: An end of the junction does not agree with germline; a read error may underlie this.

The TCR originated in a woman younger than 30 in good health and CMV-seropositive. The material sequenced was PBMCs. The chain couples TRBV11-3 to TRBJ2-3, with a tentative D call TRBD2 (6 bases). The CDR3 nucleotides are TGTGCCAGCAGCCTAGACGGGGGAAGCACAGATACGCAGTATTTT. It specifies CASSLDGGSTDTQYF.